The 3 T cell receptor beta chains presented below share a single source sample, sequenced in a study of T cell changes during pregnancy in multiple sclerosis. Here immunoSEQ multiplex PCR was the method, and the copy in TCRdb shows in-frame clones only, minus some. The profile shows around 78,000 clones, about nine tenths of them singletons. Sequencing was performed on peripheral blood, taken in the third trimester of pregnancy. Receptor source: a female donor in good health, enrolled as a control in a pregnancy study.

The V gene is TRBV7-9, the J gene TRBJ2-1, with 9 bases that match TRBD1. The CDR3 sequence is 15 residues long. CDR1 SEHNR and CDR2 FQNEAQ come from the germline V gene (reference sequence). Trimming cost V 4 bases and J 3 bases; bases outside gene matches: 4. This CDR3 is CASSSGQGYYNEQFF. Here the CDR3 DNA reads TGTGCCAGCAGCTCGGGACAGGGCTACTACAATGAGCAGTTCTTC.

The chain has TRBV4-1 and TRBJ1-2; TRBD1 might be the D (5 bases). This CDR3 region has 16 residues. Germline lookup yields CDR1 MGHRA and CDR2 YSYEKL. The germline V and J ends were trimmed by 0 bases and 4 bases, with 15 bases remaining between them. The CDR3 reads CASSQDLTGFPYGYTF. The CDR3, as DNA: TGCGCCAGCAGCCAAGATCTTACAGGATTTCCCTATGGCTACACCTTC.

J is TRBJ2-7 and V is TRBV5-1, with TRBD2 matching over 11 bases. Germline lookup yields CDR1 SGHRS and CDR2 YFSETQ. CDR3 size: 18 residues. V lost 0 bases to trimming and J lost 2 bases; unmatched junction nucleotides: 10. CDR3 bases: TGCGCCAGCAGCTTGGCTTTGTCGGGACTAGCGGACCCCTACGAGCAGTACTTC. This codes for CASSLALSGLADPYEQYF.